This T cell receptor beta chain is drawn from a study of CD8 T cells in Susac syndrome. Points from the study as a whole: Acknowledgment was made by the study that its TCR sequencing and HLA analysis involved a relatively small number of individuals.

From blood CD8+ and CD4+ T cells, the TCR beta chain was sequenced. The multiple sclerosis control group was made up of treatment-naive patients with stable or active relapsing-remitting disease. Bulk CD8+ and CD4+ cells came from magnetic negative isolation; CD8+ TEMRA by FACS. After extraction with the RNeasy kit, about 0.5 to 1 ug of the RNA was reverse transcribed using random hexamers. MiXCR, applied by TCRdb to the immunoSEQ multiplex PCR reads, yields one record per CDR3 protein. The sample holds some 130,000 distinct CDR3 sequences; over 80% are singletons and the top ten take around 0.5%. A note on this clonotype: Its antigen is unidentified.

Germline CDR1 and CDR2: LGHNA and YSLEER. CDR3 length: 17 residues. The V and J ends lost 4 bases and 3 bases, in that order; junction bases with no gene match: 12. The clonotype comes from a human donor with multiple sclerosis. The J gene is TRBJ2-1, the V gene TRBV4-3; 7 bases match TRBD1. Sequencing input: CD8+ T cells from PBMCs. The CDR3 DNA is TGCGCCAGCAGCCCCAGCGTTTCAGGGGGTAGCTACAATGAGCAGTTCTTC. It translates to CASSPSVSGGSYNEQFF.